Listed here are 8 T cell receptor beta chains from one sample, sequenced in a study of T cell repertoires in cytomegalovirus infection. Antigens of these TCRs are unknown. TCRdb independently ran MiXCR on the reads; one entry per CDR3 protein. The data hold about 830,000 distinct CDR3 sequences, with approximately 29% observed a single time. Source: cultured CD8+ T cells from PBMCs, taken from culture after CMV antigen stimulation. The receptors stem from a human donor in good health (CMV status not recorded). Some clones in this sample may be carry-over from other donors' samples.

The genes are TRBV6-5 and TRBJ2-7; D is unclear. CDR3 size: 14 residues. Trimming left V 6 bases short and J 5 bases short, with 17 bases between. In germline, CDR1 is MNHEY, CDR2 SVGAGI. In DNA form, the CDR3 reads TGTGCCAGCAGCCCTAGTCTCCGGGCCAACGAGCAGTACGTC. Translated: CASSPSLRANEQYV.

The genes are TRBV29-1 and TRBJ2-2, with 9 bases aligning to TRBD1. The CDR3 consists of 16 residues. Germline CDR1 and CDR2: SQVTM and ANQGSEA. V lost 6 bases to trimming and J lost 4 bases; unmatched junction nucleotides: 12. The CDR3 sequence is CSVADRGATGTGELFF. The CDR3 bases are TGCAGCGTGGCCGACAGGGGGGCGACCGGCACCGGGGAGCTGTTTTTT.

This chain joins TRBV2 and TRBJ2-7; D is unresolved. The CDR3 length is 12 residues. V lost 5 bases to trimming and J lost 2 bases, with 7 bases between them. CDR1 is SNHLY and CDR2 is FYNNEI in the germline V gene. CDR3 DNA sequence: TGTGCCAGCAGTCAAATTACCTACGAGCAGTACTTC. Translating gives CASSQITYEQYF.

The J gene is TRBJ1-2, the V gene TRBV6-6; TRBD1 aligns across 9 bases. Per the germline V gene, CDR1 is MNHNY and CDR2 is SVGAGI (reference sequence). Trimming removed 1 base from V and 2 bases from J; junction bases left unmatched: 2. The CDR3 extends over 15 amino acids. As DNA, the CDR3 is TGTGCCAGCAGTTACTGGGACAGGGAGAACTATGGCTACACCTTC. It encodes CASSYWDRENYGYTF.

In its sample, this clonotype was seen a few times. The V and J genes are TRBV7-8 and TRBJ2-4; 11 bases are a match to TRBD2. CDR3 size: 22 residues. V shed 5 bases and J 0 bases; nucleotides not matched to a gene: 21. In germline, CDR1 is SGHVS, CDR2 FQNEAQ. The CDR3 sequence: CASSTRGLALAGGVLAKNIQYF. The CDR3 nucleotides are TGTGCCAGCAGCACCCGAGGATTAGCTCTAGCGGGGGGCGTTCTAGCCAAAAACATTCAGTACTTC.

This clonotype occurred a few times. V is TRBV29-1 and J is TRBJ1-2; D unresolved. V shed 3 bases and J shed 0 bases, with 11 bases lying between them. Germline V CDR1 and CDR2: SQVTM, ANQGSEA. CDR3 length equals 14 residues. CDR3 nucleotide sequence: TGCAGCGTTGAGGACTGGACGGCTAACTATGGCTACACCTTC. Translation: CSVEDWTANYGYTF.

The genes are TRBV5-1 and TRBJ1-1; 7 bases map to TRBD1. The J segment lost 3 bases and the V segment lost 5 bases, leaving 10 bases of the junction unmatched. Looked up from germline, CDR1 is SGHRS and CDR2 is YFSETQ. The CDR3 contains 15 residues. The CDR3 region is CASSTPEQGYTEAFF. The CDR3 DNA follows: TGCGCCAGCAGTACGCCAGAACAGGGGTACACTGAAGCTTTCTTT.

As to this clonotype: A much larger clone differs from this one at a single base, so this may be a read error. The rearrangement joins TRBV7-6 to TRBJ2-1; TRBD1 is a possible D gene (6 bases). This CDR3 is built from 14 residues. Germline values: CDR1 SGHVS, CDR2 FNYEAQ. CDR3 sequence: CVSSLSGQNNEQFF. The CDR3 DNA reads as TGTGTCAGCAGCTTATCCGGACAGAACAATGAGCAGTTCTTC. The variable domain in full, with the rest retrieved from reference TRBV7-6 and TRBJ2-1, is GAGVSQSPRYKVTKRGQDVALRCDPISGHVSLYWYRQALGQGPEFLTYFNYEAQQDKSGLPNDRFSAERPEGSISTLTIQRTEQRDSAMYRCVSSLSGQNNEQFFGPGTRLTVL.